This TCR beta chain was captured in a study of regulatory T cells in long-lasting Graves disease. Relying on iRepertoire HTBI primers and Arm-PCR of CDR3 regions, the team built TCR beta libraries. TCRdb analysed the multiplex PCR reads with MiXCR anew, one entry per CDR3 protein. The sample consists of roughly 400,000 distinct CDR3 sequences, approximately 15% of them appearing once. As to time point: newly diagnosed GD, antithyroid drugs for less than 3 months. From PBMCs, RNA was extracted and then used to make the TCR library. At least ten counts were recorded for this clonotype. These data are also associated with another study on T cells in Graves' hyperthyroidism and ophthalmopathy. From that study: An initial round of RT-PCR targeting the TCR CDR3 relied on the HTBI primer set. In blood, most of the thyroid clonotypes expanded above 0.001 were also present. Before onset, by a median of approximately 5.9 months, the model predicted ophthalmopathy.

This receptor was obtained from a woman aged 40 to 50 with Graves disease. Source: peripheral blood mononuclear cells (PBMCs), taken at new diagnosis, from a patient treated with antithyroid drugs.

The DNA for the CDR3 is TGTGCCAGCAGCTTCCGGGACCAAAGACAAGAGACCCAGTACTTC. It translates to CASSFRDQRQETQYF. The V call is TRBV7-6, the J call TRBJ2-5; D assignment may be TRBD1 or TRBD2 (5 bases each). Trimming left V 3 bases short and J 2 bases short, with 13 bases between. Germline loops: CDR1 SGHVS, CDR2 FNYEAQ. The length of the CDR3 is 15 residues. The full variable domain, with the rest looked up from reference TRBV7-6 and TRBJ2-5, is GAGVSQSPRYKVTKRGQDVALRCDPISGHVSLYWYRQALGQGPEFLTYFNYEAQQDKSGLPNDRFSAERPEGSISTLTIQRTEQRDSAMYRCASSFRDQRQETQYFGPGTRLLVL.